This paragraph covers one TCR beta chain sequence. This specimen comes from a study of blood T cell repertoires in COVID-19. With V trimmed by 0 bases and J by 6 bases, 10 bases remained unmatched. The CDR3 totals 16 residues. Germline V gives CDR1 SGHRS, CDR2 YFSETQ. Seattle patients were enrolled during active infection and followed longitudinally. Per the authors' pipeline: It was from reference gene primer amplification that nucleated cell counts were estimated. Method: immunoSEQ multiplex PCR; TCRdb's copy keeps in-frame clones and lacks some. V, J and clone size reflect that table, while D and trimming were determined from the DNA. The sample holds 220,000 or so clones, around 87% seen once.

V usage is TRBV5-1 and J usage is TRBJ2-7, with 9 bases aligning to TRBD2. The sequence was obtained from a woman aged 45-59 years with COVID-19, enrolled during active disease. Sequenced sample: peripheral blood. CDR3 protein: CASSLALTRGGGEQYF. CDR3 coding DNA: TGCGCCAGCAGCTTGGCCTTAACTCGCGGGGGGGGCGAGCAGTACTTC.